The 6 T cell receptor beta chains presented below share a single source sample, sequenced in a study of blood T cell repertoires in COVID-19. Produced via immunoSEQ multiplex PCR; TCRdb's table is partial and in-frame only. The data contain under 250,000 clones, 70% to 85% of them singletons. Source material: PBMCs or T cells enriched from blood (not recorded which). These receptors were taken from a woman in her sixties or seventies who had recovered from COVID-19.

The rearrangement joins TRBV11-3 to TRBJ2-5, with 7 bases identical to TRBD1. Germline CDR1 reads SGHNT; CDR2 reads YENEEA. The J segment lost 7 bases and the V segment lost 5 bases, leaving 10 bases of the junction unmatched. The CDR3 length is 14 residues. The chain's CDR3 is CASSQDGQAATQYF. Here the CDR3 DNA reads TGTGCCAGCAGCCAGGACGGACAGGCCGCGACCCAGTACTTC.

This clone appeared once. The CDR3 loop reads CASSRIPGQGNSPLHF. For the CDR3, the DNA is TGCGCCAGCAGCCGGATACCGGGACAGGGGAATTCACCCCTCCACTTT. V gene TRBV4-3 combines with J gene TRBJ1-6; 10 bases line up with TRBD1. With V trimmed by 4 bases and J by 7 bases, 7 bases remained unmatched. Germline lookup yields CDR1 LGHNA and CDR2 YSLEER. The CDR3 totals 16 residues.

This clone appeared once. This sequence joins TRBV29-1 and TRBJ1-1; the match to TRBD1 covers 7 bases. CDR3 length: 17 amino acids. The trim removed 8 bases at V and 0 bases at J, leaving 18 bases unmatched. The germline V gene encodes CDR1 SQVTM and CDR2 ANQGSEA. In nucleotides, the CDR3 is TGCAGCACCCCATCCCACGGTGGGGACAGATTGAACACTGAAGCTTTCTTT. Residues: CSTPSHGGDRLNTEAFF. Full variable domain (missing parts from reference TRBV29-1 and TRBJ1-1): SAVISQKPSRDICQRGTSLTIQCQVDSQVTMMFWYRQQPGQSLTLIATANQGSEATYESGFVIDKFPISRPNLTFSTLTVSNMSPEDSSIYLCSTPSHGGDRLNTEAFFGQGTRLTVV.

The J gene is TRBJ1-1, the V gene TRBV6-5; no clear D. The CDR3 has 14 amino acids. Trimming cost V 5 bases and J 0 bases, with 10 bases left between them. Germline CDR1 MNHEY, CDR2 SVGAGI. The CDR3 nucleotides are TGTGCCAGCAGTAGAACAGATATGAACACTGAAGCTTTCTTT. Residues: CASSRTDMNTEAFF.

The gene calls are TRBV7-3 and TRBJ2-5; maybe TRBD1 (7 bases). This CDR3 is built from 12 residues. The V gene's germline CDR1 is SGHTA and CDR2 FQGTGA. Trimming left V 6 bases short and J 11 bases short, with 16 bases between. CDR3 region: CASSSDSGGQYF. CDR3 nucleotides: TGTGCCAGCAGTTCCGACTCAGGGGGGCAGTACTTC.

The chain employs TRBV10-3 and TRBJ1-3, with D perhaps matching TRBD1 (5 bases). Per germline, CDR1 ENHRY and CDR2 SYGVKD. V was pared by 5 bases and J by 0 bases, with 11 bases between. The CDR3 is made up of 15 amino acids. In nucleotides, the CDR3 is TGTGCCATCAGTCCTACAGGAAGCTCTGGAAACACCATATATTTT. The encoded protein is CAISPTGSSGNTIYF.